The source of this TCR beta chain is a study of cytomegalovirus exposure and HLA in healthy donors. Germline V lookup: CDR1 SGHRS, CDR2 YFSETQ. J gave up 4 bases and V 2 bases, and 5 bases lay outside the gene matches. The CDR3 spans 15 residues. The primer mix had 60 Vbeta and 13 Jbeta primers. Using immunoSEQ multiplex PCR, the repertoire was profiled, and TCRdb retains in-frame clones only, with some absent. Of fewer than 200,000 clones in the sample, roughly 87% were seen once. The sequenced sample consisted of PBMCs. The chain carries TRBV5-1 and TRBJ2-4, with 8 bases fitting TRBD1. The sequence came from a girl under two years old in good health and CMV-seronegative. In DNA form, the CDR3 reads TGCGCCAGCAGCTTCGAGGGACAGGCAAAAAACATTCAGTACTTC. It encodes CASSFEGQAKNIQYF.